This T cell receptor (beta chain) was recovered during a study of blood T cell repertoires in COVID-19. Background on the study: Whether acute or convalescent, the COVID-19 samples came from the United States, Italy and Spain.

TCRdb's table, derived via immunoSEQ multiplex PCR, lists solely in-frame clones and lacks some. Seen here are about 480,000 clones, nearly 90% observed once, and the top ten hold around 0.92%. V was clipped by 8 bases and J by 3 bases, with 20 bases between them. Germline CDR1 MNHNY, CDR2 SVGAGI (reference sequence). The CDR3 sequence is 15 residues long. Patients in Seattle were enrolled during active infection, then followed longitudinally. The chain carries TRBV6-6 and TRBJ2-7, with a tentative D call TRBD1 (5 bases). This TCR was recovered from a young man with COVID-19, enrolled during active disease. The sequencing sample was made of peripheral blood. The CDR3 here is CASVQNLDTYYEQYF. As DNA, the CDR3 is TGTGCCAGCGTCCAAAACCTGGACACCTACTACGAGCAGTACTTC.